The sequence of this T cell receptor (beta chain) was determined in a study of blood T cell repertoires in COVID-19 (TCRdb year 2020). The study in broad terms: For ImmuneRACE Cohort 3, a participant was defined as recovered based on two consecutive negative NP/OP PCR tests, clearance by a healthcare professional, or resolution of symptoms. Samples covering the acute and convalescent phases of COVID-19 were provided by collaborators in the United States, Italy and Spain. Deeply sampled blood TCRbeta repertoires from subjects exposed to, actively infected with, or recovered from COVID-19 were included in the dataset. The repertoires were made available in a free public database intended to serve as a resource for research on the immune response to SARS-CoV-2. Nearly every sample came with metadata listing a de-identified subject ID, COVID-19 status, age in years and sex. The samples were drawn from two sources: the first 160 participants of the ongoing ImmuneRACE study, and 1,200 or so subjects contributed by 6 global collaborators. The prospective study material was composed of cDNA or gDNA derived from T cells, B-cell-depleted T cells, or PBMCs. Where available, HLA class I and class II types were obtained from metadata supplied by the sample provider rather than from assay-based typing.

Including cysteine and phenylalanine, the CDR3 has 18 amino acids. CDR3 DNA is the only sequence kept; it has 54 bases, read in frame from the first base. The CDR1 and CDR2 encoded by the germline V gene are SGHVS and FNYEAQ. After removal of 3 bases from V and 7 bases from J, the junction retains 15 bases not matched to a gene. Findings and caveats that apply to the study as a whole: The amount of clinical and demographic metadata varied by source and participant and was provided uncurated.

Enrolling through a virtual design, the prospective study's participants ranged in age from roughly 18 to 100 years and lived across roughly 24 United States geographic areas. In the prospective study, cohorts were assigned on the basis of participant-reported clinical history obtained from a screening survey and a study questionnaire. In the prospective study, whole blood, serum and a nasopharyngeal or oropharyngeal swab were collected from each participant by mobile phlebotomists. Participants in the prospective study had the option to provide additional blood draws and questionnaires over a roughly 2-month period. Prospective study blood samples were shipped either frozen or at room temperature before DNA extraction. This clone was seen once. Its antigen specificity is not known. The sample holds no much larger clone one base away, and base qualities are not on file. TCRbeta CDR3 regions were amplified from genomic DNA using the immunoSEQ Assay, a bias-controlled multiplex PCR. The source study handled its data this way. The number of nucleated cells in each sample was estimated from the amplification of reference gene primers within the assay. To quantify the absolute abundance of each unique TCRbeta CDR3 rearrangement, sequence reads were collapsed and filtered. Productive Simpson clonality was computed per sample as the square root of Simpson's diversity index over productive rearrangements. TCRdb took over this immuneACCESS table, retaining in-frame rearrangements with V and J assigned. Such tables are incomplete; in checked studies, under half of the missing clones stem from an unresolved V gene, and the remainder is unexplained. V, J and clone size are those of that table, while D and trimming were read from the DNA. Here the sample has some 200,000 clones; roughly 91% occur a single time. Of the sample, 7.2% is held by the ten largest clones.

The source material was PBMCs or T cells enriched from blood (not recorded which). This sequence originates from a man aged 25-40 years in a cohort exposed to, infected with or recovered from COVID-19 (not recorded which). The rearranged chain carries TRBV7-6 and TRBJ2-1; TRBD2 matches 10 bases in the middle. The DNA sequence is TGTGCCAGCAGCTTTGGATACGTAAGCGGGAGGGCCTGGAATGAGCAGTTCTTC. This yields the protein CASSFGYVSGRAWNEQFF.